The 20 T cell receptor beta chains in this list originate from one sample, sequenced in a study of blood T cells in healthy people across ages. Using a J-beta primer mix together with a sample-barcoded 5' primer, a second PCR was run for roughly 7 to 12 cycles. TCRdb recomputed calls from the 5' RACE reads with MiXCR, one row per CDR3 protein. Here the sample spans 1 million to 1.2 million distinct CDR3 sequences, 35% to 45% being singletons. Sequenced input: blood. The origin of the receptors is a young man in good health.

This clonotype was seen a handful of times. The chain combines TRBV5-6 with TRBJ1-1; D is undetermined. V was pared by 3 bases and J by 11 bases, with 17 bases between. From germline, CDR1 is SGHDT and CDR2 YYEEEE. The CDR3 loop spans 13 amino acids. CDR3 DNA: TGTGCCAGCAGCTCCACACTAGACGGTTTTGCTTTCTTT. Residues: CASSSTLDGFAFF.

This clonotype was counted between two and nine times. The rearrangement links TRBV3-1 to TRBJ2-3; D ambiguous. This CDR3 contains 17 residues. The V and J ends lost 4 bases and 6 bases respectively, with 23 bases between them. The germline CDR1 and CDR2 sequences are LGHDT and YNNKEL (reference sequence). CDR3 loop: CASSRDARADDGDTQYF. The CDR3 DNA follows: TGTGCCAGCAGCCGAGACGCACGGGCAGACGATGGGGATACGCAGTATTTT.

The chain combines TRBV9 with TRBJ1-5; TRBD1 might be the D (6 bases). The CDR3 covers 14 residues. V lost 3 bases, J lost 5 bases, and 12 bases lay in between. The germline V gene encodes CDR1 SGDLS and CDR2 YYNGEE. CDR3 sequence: CASSESGDYQPQHF. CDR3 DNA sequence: TGTGCCAGCAGCGAATCAGGGGATTATCAGCCCCAGCATTTT.

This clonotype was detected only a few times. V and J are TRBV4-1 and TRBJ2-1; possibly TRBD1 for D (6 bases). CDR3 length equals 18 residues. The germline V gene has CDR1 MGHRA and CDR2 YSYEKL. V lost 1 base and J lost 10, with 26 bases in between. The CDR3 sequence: CASSQGPNREPVRGEQFF. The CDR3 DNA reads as TGCGCCAGCAGCCAAGGGCCTAACAGGGAACCCGTCCGAGGGGAGCAGTTCTTC.

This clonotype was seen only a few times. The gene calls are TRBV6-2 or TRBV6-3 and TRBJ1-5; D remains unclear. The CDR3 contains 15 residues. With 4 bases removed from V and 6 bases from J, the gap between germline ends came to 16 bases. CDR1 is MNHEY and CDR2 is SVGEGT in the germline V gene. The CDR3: CASSLGPSRPQPQHF. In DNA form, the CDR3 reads TGTGCCAGCAGTTTAGGGCCGAGCCGCCCTCAGCCCCAGCATTTT.

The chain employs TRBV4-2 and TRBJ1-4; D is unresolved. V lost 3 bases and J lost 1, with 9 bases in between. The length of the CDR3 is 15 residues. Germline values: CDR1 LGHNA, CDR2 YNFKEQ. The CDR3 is CASSQDDQTNEKLFF. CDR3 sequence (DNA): TGTGCCAGCAGCCAGGATGACCAAACTAATGAAAAACTGTTTTTT.

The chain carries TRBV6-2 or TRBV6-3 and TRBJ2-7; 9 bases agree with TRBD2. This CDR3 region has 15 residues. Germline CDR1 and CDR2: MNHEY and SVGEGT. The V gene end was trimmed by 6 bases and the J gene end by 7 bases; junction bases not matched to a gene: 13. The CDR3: CASSQRTSAFYEQYF. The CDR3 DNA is TGTGCCAGCAGCCAGAGGACTAGCGCATTCTATGAGCAGTACTTC.

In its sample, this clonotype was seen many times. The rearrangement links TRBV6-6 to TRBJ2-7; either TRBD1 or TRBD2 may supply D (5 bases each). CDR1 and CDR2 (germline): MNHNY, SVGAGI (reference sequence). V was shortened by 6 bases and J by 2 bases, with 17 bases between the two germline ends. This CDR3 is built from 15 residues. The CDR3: CASSQGTAHTYEQYF. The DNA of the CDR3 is TGTGCCAGCAGCCAAGGGACGGCCCATACCTACGAGCAGTACTTC.

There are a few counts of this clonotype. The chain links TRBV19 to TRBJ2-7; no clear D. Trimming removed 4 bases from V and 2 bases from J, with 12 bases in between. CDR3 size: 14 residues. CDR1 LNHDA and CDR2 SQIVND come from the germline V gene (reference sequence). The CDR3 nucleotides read TGTGCCAGTAGTAAGTCCAGGAAAACCTACGAGCAGTACTTC. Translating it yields CASSKSRKTYEQYF. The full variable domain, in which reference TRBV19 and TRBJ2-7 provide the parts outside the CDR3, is DGGITQSPKYLFRKEGQNVTLSCEQNLNHDAMYWYRQDPGQGLRLIYYSQIVNDFQKGDIAEGYSVSREKKESFPLTVTSAQKNPTAFYLCASSKSRKTYEQYFGPGTRLTVT.

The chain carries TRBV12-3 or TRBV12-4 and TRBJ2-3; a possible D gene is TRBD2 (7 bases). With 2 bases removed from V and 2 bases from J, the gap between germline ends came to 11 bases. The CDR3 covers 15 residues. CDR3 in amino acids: CASSLKGGVTDTQYF. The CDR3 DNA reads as TGTGCCAGCAGTTTAAAGGGGGGGGTCACAGATACGCAGTATTTT.

In DNA, the CDR3 is TGCGCCAGCAGCCAAGATTTCCCCCTAGACAGTTATTCACCCCTCCACTTT. Residues: CASSQDFPLDSYSPLHF. The J gene is TRBJ1-6, the V gene TRBV4-3, with a possible D match to TRBD1 (5 bases). Trimming cost V 0 bases and J 8 bases, with 17 bases left between them. The CDR3 sequence is 17 residues long. CDR1 LGHNA and CDR2 YSLEER come from the germline V gene.

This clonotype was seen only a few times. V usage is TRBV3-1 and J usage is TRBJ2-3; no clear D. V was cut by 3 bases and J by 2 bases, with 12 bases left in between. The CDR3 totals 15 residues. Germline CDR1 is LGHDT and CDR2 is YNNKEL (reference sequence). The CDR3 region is CASSHDGRFTDTQYF. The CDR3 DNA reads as TGTGCCAGCAGCCACGACGGAAGATTCACAGATACGCAGTATTTT.

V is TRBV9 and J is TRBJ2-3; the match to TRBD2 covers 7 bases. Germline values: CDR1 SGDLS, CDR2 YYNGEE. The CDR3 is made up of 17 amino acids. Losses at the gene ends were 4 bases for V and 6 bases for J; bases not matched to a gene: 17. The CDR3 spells CASSSKGGGRIDDTQYF. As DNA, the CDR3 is TGTGCCAGCAGCTCCAAAGGCGGGGGACGAATTGATGATACGCAGTATTTT.

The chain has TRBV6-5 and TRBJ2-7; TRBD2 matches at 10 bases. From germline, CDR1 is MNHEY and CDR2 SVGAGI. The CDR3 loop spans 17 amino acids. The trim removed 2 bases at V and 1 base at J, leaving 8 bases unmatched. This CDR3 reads CASSYTASGSQSYEQYF. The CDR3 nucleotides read TGTGCCAGCAGTTACACGGCTAGCGGGAGCCAATCCTACGAGCAGTACTTC.

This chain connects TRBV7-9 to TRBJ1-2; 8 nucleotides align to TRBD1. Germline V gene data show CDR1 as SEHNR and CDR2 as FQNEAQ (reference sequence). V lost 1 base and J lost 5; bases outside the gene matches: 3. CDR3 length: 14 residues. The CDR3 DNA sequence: TGTGCCAGCAGCTTAGAAGACAGGGGATATGGCTACACCTTC. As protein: CASSLEDRGYGYTF.

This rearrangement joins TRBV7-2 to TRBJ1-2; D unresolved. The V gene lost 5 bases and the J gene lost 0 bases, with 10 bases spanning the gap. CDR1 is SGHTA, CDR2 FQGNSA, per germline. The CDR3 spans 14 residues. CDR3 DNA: TGTACCAGCAGCCCAGAGATTTCTAACTATGGCTACACCTTC. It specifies CTSSPEISNYGYTF.

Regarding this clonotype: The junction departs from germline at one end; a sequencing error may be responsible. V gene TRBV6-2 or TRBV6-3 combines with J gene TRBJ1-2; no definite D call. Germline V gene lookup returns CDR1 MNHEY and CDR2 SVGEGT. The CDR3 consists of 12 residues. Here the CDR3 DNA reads TGTGCCAGCACCCAGAGCCGTTATGGCTGCACCTTC. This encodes CASTQSRYGCTF.

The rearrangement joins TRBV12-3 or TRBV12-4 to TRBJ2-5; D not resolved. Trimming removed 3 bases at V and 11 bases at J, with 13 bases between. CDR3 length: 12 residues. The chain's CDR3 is CASSFFCNEQYF. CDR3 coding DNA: TGTGCCAGCAGTTTTTTTTGCAATGAGCAGTACTTC.

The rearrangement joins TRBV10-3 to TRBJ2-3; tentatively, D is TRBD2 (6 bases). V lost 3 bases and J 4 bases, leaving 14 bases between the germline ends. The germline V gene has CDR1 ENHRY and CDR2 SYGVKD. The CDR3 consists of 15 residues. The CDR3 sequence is CAISDLGGSADTQYF. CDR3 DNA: TGTGCCATCAGTGATCTGGGAGGTAGTGCAGATACGCAGTATTTT.

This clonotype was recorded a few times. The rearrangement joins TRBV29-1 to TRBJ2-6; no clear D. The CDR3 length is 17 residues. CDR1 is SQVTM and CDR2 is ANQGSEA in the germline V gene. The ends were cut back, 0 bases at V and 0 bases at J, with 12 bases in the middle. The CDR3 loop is CSVEEWVVDSGANVLTF. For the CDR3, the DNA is TGCAGCGTTGAAGAATGGGTGGTGGACTCTGGGGCCAACGTCCTGACTTTC.